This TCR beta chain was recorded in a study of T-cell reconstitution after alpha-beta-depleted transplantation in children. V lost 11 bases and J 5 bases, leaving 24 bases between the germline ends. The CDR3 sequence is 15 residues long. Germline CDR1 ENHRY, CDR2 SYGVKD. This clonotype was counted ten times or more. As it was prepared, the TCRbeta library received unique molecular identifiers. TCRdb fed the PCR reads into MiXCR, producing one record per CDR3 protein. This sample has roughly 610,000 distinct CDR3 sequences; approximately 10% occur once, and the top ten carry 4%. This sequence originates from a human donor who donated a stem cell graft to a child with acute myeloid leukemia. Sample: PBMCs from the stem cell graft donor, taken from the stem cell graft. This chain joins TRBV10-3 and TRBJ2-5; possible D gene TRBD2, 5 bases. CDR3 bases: TGTGCCGGCAGCGTAGGCTCAACTTCGGGGGAGACCCAGTACTTC. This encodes CAGSVGSTSGETQYF.